These 7 T cell receptor beta chains were all obtained from the same sample, sequenced in a study of beta chain features in type 1 diabetes. Investigators reverse transcribed all isolated RNA, so they sequenced expressed TCRB transcripts. Sequencing was performed with immunoSEQ multiplex PCR; in TCRdb, only in-frame clones are kept and a portion is missing. The table shows more than 140,000 clones, with about 9.1% occurring only once. The sequencing sample was made of central memory CD4+ T cells from blood. The receptor set was obtained from a woman in her thirties or forties in good health.

The V gene is TRBV10-3, the J gene TRBJ2-7, with 7 bases that match TRBD1. The CDR3 loop spans 14 amino acids. Trimming removed 5 bases from V and 2 bases from J; junction bases left unmatched: 6. Germline values: CDR1 ENHRY, CDR2 SYGVKD. CDR3 DNA: TGTGCCATCAGTCCACTCGGACAGGCCTACGAGCAGTACTTC. It translates to CAISPLGQAYEQYF.

This clone was seen a handful of times. Other DNA variants within this sample encode the same CDR3. The chain recombines TRBV18 with TRBJ1-5, with 7 positions matching TRBD1. The CDR3 is made up of 14 amino acids. V dropped 2 bases and J dropped 4; count of bases not matched to a gene: 2. From germline, CDR1 is KGHSH and CDR2 LQKENI. The CDR3 spells CASSPAGGNQPQHF. The CDR3 region has the DNA TGTGCCAGCTCACCAGCAGGGGGGAATCAGCCCCAGCATTTT. The full variable domain, with the rest looked up from reference TRBV18 and TRBJ1-5, is NAGVMQNPRHLVRRRGQEARLRCSPMKGHSHVYWYRQLPEEGLKFMVYLQKENIIDESGMPKERFSAEFPKEGPSILRIQQVVRGDSAAYFCASSPAGGNQPQHFGDGTRLSIL.

This clone was seen only a few times. The chain couples TRBV13 to TRBJ2-7; D perhaps matches TRBD2 (5 bases). The CDR3 length is 16 residues. Trimming cost V 5 bases and J 1 base, with 18 bases left between them. Germline-derived CDR1 and CDR2 are PRHDT and FYEKMQ (reference sequence). The CDR3 nucleotides are TGTGCCAGCAGCCCACGAGGGCAGGTGAAATCCTACGAGCAGTACTTC. Its protein is CASSPRGQVKSYEQYF.

This clone was picked up a small number of times. The chain has TRBV9 and TRBJ2-7; D is ambiguous. The CDR3 covers 15 residues. The germline V gene encodes CDR1 SGDLS and CDR2 YYNGEE. Trimming took 0 bases from V and 2 from J, leaving 12 bases between them. CDR3 in amino acids: CASSVGGRLTYEQYF. Written as DNA, the CDR3 is TGTGCCAGCAGCGTAGGTGGGCGCCTTACCTACGAGCAGTACTTC.

This clone was seen a handful of times. The chain couples TRBV27 to TRBJ2-6, with D perhaps matching TRBD1 (6 bases). The ends were cut back, 4 bases at V and 1 base at J, with 8 bases in the middle. The length of the CDR3 is 15 residues. Germline-derived CDR1 and CDR2 are MNHEY and SMNVEV (reference sequence). The CDR3 loop is CASSSRGSGANVLTF. The CDR3 DNA follows: TGTGCCAGCAGTTCCAGGGGTTCTGGGGCCAACGTCCTGACTTTC.

This clone has a handful of counts. This sequence joins TRBV18 and TRBJ1-6, with a possible D match to TRBD1 (5 bases). Germline V gene data show CDR1 as KGHSH and CDR2 as LQKENI. The CDR3 totals 14 residues. V was cut by 3 bases and J by 8 bases, with 11 bases left in between. Here the CDR3 DNA reads TGTGCCAGCTCACCCGGCCGGGGGGATTCACCCCTCCACTTT. This translates into CASSPGRGDSPLHF. Full variable domain (rest looked up from reference TRBV18 and TRBJ1-6): NAGVMQNPRHLVRRRGQEARLRCSPMKGHSHVYWYRQLPEEGLKFMVYLQKENIIDESGMPKERFSAEFPKEGPSILRIQQVVRGDSAAYFCASSPGRGDSPLHFGNGTRLTVT.

This clone has just a few counts. The rearrangement links TRBV18 to TRBJ1-1, with TRBD1 as a possible D gene (5 bases). Trimming stripped 3 bases from V and 5 bases from J, with 10 bases between. Germline V lookup: CDR1 KGHSH, CDR2 LQKENI. This CDR3 contains 13 residues. Here the CDR3 DNA reads TGTGCCAGCTCACCCCAGGGTCGGACTGAAGCTTTCTTT. Translation gives CASSPQGRTEAFF. Full variable domain (outside the CDR3, taken from reference TRBV18 and TRBJ1-1): NAGVMQNPRHLVRRRGQEARLRCSPMKGHSHVYWYRQLPEEGLKFMVYLQKENIIDESGMPKERFSAEFPKEGPSILRIQQVVRGDSAAYFCASSPQGRTEAFFGQGTRLTVV.